These T cell receptor beta chains were read from a single sample in a study of blood T cells in healthy people across ages. TCRdb re-derived calls from the 5' RACE reads in MiXCR, one entry per CDR3 protein. The sample holds fewer than 2,000,000 distinct CDR3 sequences; roughly 32% are singletons and the top ten take about 11%. Sample: blood. These receptors were taken from a woman aged 25 to 39 in good health. The CDR3 runs from the conserved cysteine through the conserved F or W. D genes are given only for firm matches. The size entry is marked missing in some rows and otherwise reads once, few, many or a size class.

>TRBJ2-5|TRBD2|NA|TRBV12-3/TRBV12-4
TGTGCCAGCAGTTCCCGCCCTTTGACTAGCCTCGGGGAGACCCAGTACTTC
CASSSRPLTSLGETQYF
>TRBJ2-1|TRBD2|few|TRBV20-1
TGCAGTGCCAATCGACTAGCGGAGTACAATGAGCAGTTCTTC
CSANRLAEYNEQFF
>TRBJ2-3|TRBD1|once|TRBV15
TGTGCCACCAGTGCCGACAGGGGGCGAGGCACGGATATGCAGTATTTT
CATSADRGRGTDMQYF
>TRBJ2-2|TRBD1|NA|TRBV5-1
TGCGCCAGCAGCACCTGGACAGGGGTGGACACCGGGGAGCTGTTTTTT
CASSTWTGVDTGELFF
>TRBJ1-2|NA|NA|TRBV28
TGTGCCAGCAGTGGGGGCGCCGCTAACTATGGCTACACCTTC
CASSGGAANYGYTF
>TRBJ2-3|NA|few|TRBV9
TGTGCCAGCAGCGTCTTTCAGGGGCGCACAGATACGCAGTATTTT
CASSVFQGRTDTQYF
>TRBJ2-3|NA|few|TRBV5-6
TGTGCCAGCAGCTTCCTCACCAGGACAGATACGCAGTATTTT
CASSFLTRTDTQYF
>TRBJ1-1|NA|NA|TRBV6-5
TGTGCCAGTTCTCAGGGTACATTTCTGAACACTGAAGCTTTCTTT
CASSQGTFLNTEAFF
>TRBJ2-5|NA|NA|TRBV15
TGTGCCACCAGTATCCAGGAGGTGGCAGAGACCCAGTACTTC
CATSIQEVAETQYF
>TRBJ2-5|NA|NA|TRBV28
TGTGCCAGCGACACCGGGACACAAGAGGCCCAGTACTTC
CASDTGTQEAQYF
>TRBJ2-7|TRBD2|NA|TRBV3-1
TGTGCCAGCAGCCCCGGACTAGTAGACTACGAGCAGTACTTC
CASSPGLVDYEQYF
>TRBJ1-2|NA|many|TRBV15
TGTGCCACCAGCAGAGACAGGACCCGCGGTGGCTACACCTTC
CATSRDRTRGGYTF
>TRBJ2-1|NA|NA|TRBV29-1
TGCAGCGTTGATGGGGCGGGACCGAGGGACTACAATGAGCAGTTCTTC
CSVDGAGPRDYNEQFF
>TRBJ1-5|TRBD1|NA|TRBV12-3/TRBV12-4
TGTGCCAGCAGTTTCCAGGGGGCTTGTCAGCCCCAGCATTTT
CASSFQGACQPQHF
>TRBJ1-5|TRBD1|NA|TRBV11-1
TGTGCCAGCAGCTTATACGACAGGGGAGACAATCAGCCCCAGCATTTT
CASSLYDRGDNQPQHF
>TRBJ1-5|TRBD1|many|TRBV4-1
TGCGCCAGCAGCCAAGCCGGGACAGGGACAAATCAGCCCCAGCATTTT
CASSQAGTGTNQPQHF
>TRBJ2-7|TRBD1|few|TRBV5-8
TGTGCCAGCAGCTTCAGGGACAGGGACGAGCAGTACTTC
CASSFRDRDEQYF
>TRBJ1-2|NA|many|TRBV5-4
TGTGCCAGCAGCGCGAAATCGACAGGAACCTATGGCTACACCTTC
CASSAKSTGTYGYTF
>TRBJ1-1|NA|NA|TRBV4-1
TGCGCCAGCAGCCCGGGGAGGGCCAGGGGAGGTGAAGCTTTCTTT
CASSPGRARGGEAFF
>TRBJ2-1|NA|NA|TRBV7-3
TGTGCCAGCAGCCCCCTAAGTTCCACCCTCAATGAGCAGTTCTTC
CASSPLSSTLNEQFF
>TRBJ2-7|NA|NA|TRBV19
TGTGCCAGTAGTATGTGGGATGGAACGGACGAGTACTTC
CASSMWDGTDEYF
>TRBJ2-3|NA|few|TRBV9
TGTGCCAGCAGCGTAAACCTCTACACAGATACGCAGTATTTT
CASSVNLYTDTQYF
>TRBJ2-5|NA|NA|TRBV12-3/TRBV12-4
TGTGCCAGCAGTCAGAATCCGGGATCCGCGGAAGAGACCCAGTACTTC
CASSQNPGSAEETQYF
>TRBJ1-2|NA|NA|TRBV11-2
TGTGCCAGCAGCTTAGATTCGGGCTATAACTATGGCTACACCTTC
CASSLDSGYNYGYTF
>TRBJ2-3|NA|many|TRBV4-1
TGCGCCAGCAGCCCCGTACAGGGTGGACCGCAGTATTTT
CASSPVQGGPQYF
>TRBJ1-5|TRBD1|few|TRBV12-3/TRBV12-4
TGTGCCAGCACCCCCGACAGGGTGGACAATCAGCCCCAGCATTTT
CASTPDRVDNQPQHF
>TRBJ2-7|NA|few|TRBV3-1
TGTGCCAGCAGCCAAGGAGGACTTACGAGCTCCTACGAGCAGTACTTC
CASSQGGLTSSYEQYF
>TRBJ2-2|NA|NA|TRBV5-1
TGCGCCAGCCGTGGGTATGGGGCGAACACCGGGGAGCTGTTTTTT
CASRGYGANTGELFF
>TRBJ1-4|NA|few|TRBV6-1
TGTGCCAGCAGACCAACACCTCTCGGAACTAATGAAAAACTGTTTTTT
CASRPTPLGTNEKLFF
>TRBJ2-7|NA|NA|TRBV15
TGTGCCACCAGCCATAGCGAGCAGTACTTC
CATSHSEQYF
>TRBJ2-1|NA|few|TRBV5-5
TGTGCCAGCAGCCAGGGGCGGAGCATCAATGAGCAGTTCTTC
CASSQGRSINEQFF
>TRBJ2-3|TRBD2|NA|TRBV10-2
TGCGCCAGCAGTGAGCCGGCGACTAGCTCGGTTTCTACGCAGTATTTT
CASSEPATSSVSTQYF
>TRBJ2-7|NA|NA|TRBV4-1
TGCGCCAGCAGCCAAGAGCCCTGGGACTCCTACGAGCAGTACTTC
CASSQEPWDSYEQYF
>TRBJ1-4|TRBD1|NA|TRBV20-1
TGCAGTGCTAGAGGGACAGGGGGTAGAGAAAAACTGTTTTTT
CSARGTGGREKLFF
>TRBJ1-1|TRBD1|NA|TRBV6-1
TGTGCCAGCAGTCCTTTGGGGACAGCTTTAAAGGTAGGGAACACTGAAGCTTTCTTT
CASSPLGTALKVGNTEAFF
>TRBJ1-5|NA|NA|TRBV20-1
TGCAGTGCTAGAGGCGTTGGGGGCAATCAGCCCCAGCATTTT
CSARGVGGNQPQHF
>TRBJ2-1|TRBD2|NA|TRBV4-2
TGTGCCAGCAGCCAATTGGCGGGAGAACTGTACAATGAGCAGTTCTTC
CASSQLAGELYNEQFF
>TRBJ1-2|TRBD1|few|TRBV5-1
TGCGCCAGCACGCCTACCTTCCGACAGGGGAATGGCTACACCTTC
CASTPTFRQGNGYTF
>TRBJ2-3|NA|once|TRBV12-3/TRBV12-4
TGTGCCAGCAGTTTCGGGCCGAGCACAGATGCGCAGTATTTT
CASSFGPSTDAQYF
>TRBJ1-6|NA|few|TRBV27
TGTGCCAGCAGTTTAGACGGGGGGCGTTCACCCCTCCACTTT
CASSLDGGRSPLHF
>TRBJ2-5|TRBD2|once|TRBV10-2
TGCGCCAGCAGTCGGTATGCGGGGGGGAAAGAGACCCAGTACTTC
CASSRYAGGKETQYF
>TRBJ1-4|NA|NA|TRBV12-5
TGTGCTAGTGGAGCCCAGGGGAGGAGAGAAAAACTGTTTTTT
CASGAQGRREKLFF